These 23 T cell receptor beta chains were sequenced from one sample in a study of T-cell memory formation after mild COVID-19. TCRdb re-analysed the 5' RACE reads in MiXCR, keeping a single row per CDR3 protein. The table has roughly 580,000 distinct CDR3 sequences, roughly 18% seen once. Input material: PBMCs or a T cell subset sorted from them (not recorded which). The receptor source for this set is an adult woman who had mild COVID-19 (a few samples of this study predate the infection). Cell type and time point are not known.

CDR3 DNA sequence: TGCGCCAGCAGCTTGGCCGGATTTAGCAATCAGCCCCAGCATTTT. It translates to CASSLAGFSNQPQHF. The rearrangement uses TRBV5-1 and TRBJ1-5, with D hard to call. The CDR3 has 15 amino acids. Germline CDR1 is SGHRS and CDR2 is YFSETQ. The V end lost 0 bases, the J end lost 0 bases, and 7 bases lay between the germline ends.

This chain uses TRBV7-6 with TRBJ2-7; D not certain. CDR1 and CDR2 from the germline V gene are SGHVS and FNYEAQ. The CDR3 sequence is 15 residues long. V was shortened by 3 bases and J by 0 bases, with 12 bases between the two germline ends. The CDR3, as DNA: TGTGCCAGCAGCTTTTCGACAACCGCCTCCTACGAGCAGTACTTC. Translating it yields CASSFSTTASYEQYF. Filled out from reference TRBV7-6 and TRBJ2-7, the complete variable domain reads GAGVSQSPRYKVTKRGQDVALRCDPISGHVSLYWYRQALGQGPEFLTYFNYEAQQDKSGLPNDRFSAERPEGSISTLTIQRTEQRDSAMYRCASSFSTTASYEQYFGPGTRLTVT.

This chain connects TRBV7-2 to TRBJ2-5; tentatively, D is TRBD1 or TRBD2 (5 bases each). The CDR3 spans 15 residues. Trimming left V 3 bases short and J 4 bases short, with 15 bases between. Germline loops: CDR1 SGHTA, CDR2 FQGNSA. In DNA form, the CDR3 reads TGTGCCAGCAGCTTCGATCCGGGGCTCGGAGAGACCCAGTACTTC. This encodes CASSFDPGLGETQYF. The whole variable domain, filled in from reference TRBV7-2 and TRBJ2-5, reads GAGVSQSPSNKVTEKGKDVELRCDPISGHTALYWYRQSLGQGLEFLIYFQGNSAPDKSGLPSDRFSAERTGGSVSTLTIQRTQQEDSAVYLCASSFDPGLGETQYFGPGTRLLVL.

There are a few counts of this clonotype. V usage is TRBV6-5 and J usage is TRBJ1-1; D ambiguous. Germline V lookup: CDR1 MNHEY, CDR2 SVGAGI. Trimming stripped 0 bases from V and 9 bases from J, with 14 bases between. The CDR3 is made up of 14 amino acids. The CDR3 coding sequence is TGTGCCAGCAGTTACTCGAGTGGGCAGGTGAAAGCTTTCTTT. Protein product: CASSYSSGQVKAFF.

This chain joins TRBV10-3 and TRBJ1-1; D not resolved. Germline V gene sequence: CDR1 ENHRY, CDR2 SYGVKD. The CDR3 covers 13 residues. V lost 8 bases to trimming and J lost 2 bases, with 12 bases between them. The CDR3 protein is CAIRGMGNTEAFF. CDR3 sequence (DNA): TGTGCCATCCGCGGGATGGGAAACACTGAAGCTTTCTTT.

The J gene is TRBJ2-1, the V gene TRBV4-3; D call uncertain. CDR1 is LGHNA and CDR2 is YSLEER in the germline V gene. V shed 0 bases and J shed 0 bases, with 12 bases lying between them. The CDR3 totals 17 residues. The CDR3 reads CASSQDPSARSYNEQFF. As DNA, the CDR3 is TGCGCCAGCAGCCAAGATCCGAGCGCCCGCTCCTACAATGAGCAGTTCTTC.

The V call is TRBV9, the J call TRBJ2-6; D gene ambiguous. CDR3 size: 16 residues. From germline, CDR1 is SGDLS and CDR2 YYNGEE. V shed 4 bases and J shed 2 bases, with 13 bases lying between them. CDR3 sequence reads: CASSPRRYTGANVLTF. The CDR3 bases are TGTGCCAGCAGCCCCCGCCGTTATACTGGGGCCAACGTCCTGACTTTC. Full variable domain (remainder filled in from reference TRBV9 and TRBJ2-6): DSGVTQTPKHLITATGQRVTLRCSPRSGDLSVYWYQQSLDQGLQFLIQYYNGEERAKGNILERFSAQQFPDLHSELNLSSLELGDSALYFCASSPRRYTGANVLTFGAGSRLTVL.

The chain is built from TRBV10-3 and TRBJ2-7; D is unresolved. With 0 bases removed from V and 3 bases from J, the gap between germline ends came to 6 bases. In germline, CDR1 is ENHRY, CDR2 SYGVKD. The CDR3 consists of 13 residues. The CDR3 here is CAISESSRYEQYF. CDR3 in DNA: TGTGCCATCAGTGAGTCTTCGCGCTACGAGCAGTACTTC.

There are a few counts of this clonotype. The rearrangement links TRBV10-3 to TRBJ1-1; a possible D gene is TRBD1 (6 bases). This CDR3 has 12 amino acids. V lost 2 bases and J lost 7, with 8 bases in between. Looked up from germline, CDR1 is ENHRY and CDR2 is SYGVKD. The CDR3 spells CAISEDRIEAFF. In nucleotides, the CDR3 is TGTGCCATCAGTGAGGACAGGATTGAAGCTTTCTTT.

The rearrangement joins TRBV7-9 to TRBJ2-1; tentative D call: TRBD2 (7 bases). The CDR3 runs to 16 residues. V gave up 3 bases and J gave up 8 bases, with 20 bases separating them. From germline, CDR1 is SEHNR and CDR2 FQNEAQ (reference sequence). The CDR3 bases are TGTGCCAGCAGCTTCCGCGCGGGAGACAGGTACTATGAGCAGTTCTTC. It codes for CASSFRAGDRYYEQFF.

This chain uses TRBV21-1 with TRBJ2-3; the table names TRBD1, a call not compared with the DNA. TRBV21-1 is a listed pseudogene. The CDR3 sequence is 14 residues long. CDR3 DNA: TGTGCCAGCAGCAAACAAAAGAGGGGTGATACGCAGTATTTT. This encodes CASSKQKRGDTQYF.

This clonotype was seen only a few times. The rearrangement uses TRBV15 and TRBJ1-1; D is unresolved. V was clipped by 0 bases and J by 2 bases, with 7 bases between them. CDR1 is LNHNV and CDR2 is YYDKDF in the germline V gene (reference sequence). The CDR3 runs to 14 residues. The CDR3 here is CATSREILNTEAFF. The CDR3 nucleotides are TGTGCCACCAGCAGAGAGATCCTAAACACTGAAGCTTTCTTT.

This clonotype has ten or more counts. The chain combines TRBV5-1 with TRBJ2-3; 7 bases align to TRBD2. CDR3 size: 15 residues. Germline CDR1 SGHRS, CDR2 YFSETQ. With V trimmed by 1 base and J by 2 bases, 4 bases remained unmatched. CDR3: CASSLSGVNTDTQYF. The CDR3 coding sequence is TGCGCCAGCAGCTTGAGCGGGGTTAACACAGATACGCAGTATTTT.

The sample holds a few counts of this clonotype. This chain connects TRBV19 to TRBJ1-4; the D gene is possibly TRBD1 (5 bases). This CDR3 is 14 amino acids long. Germline CDR1 LNHDA, CDR2 SQIVND (reference sequence). Trimming left V 6 bases short and J 7 bases short, with 15 bases between. CDR3 amino acids: CASRKQVSPEKLFF. CDR3 bases: TGTGCCAGTAGGAAACAGGTGTCGCCTGAAAAACTGTTTTTT.

This clonotype came up a few times. V gene TRBV4-3 combines with J gene TRBJ2-2, with D possibly matching TRBD2 (5 bases). V was pared by 0 bases and J by 1 base, with 12 bases between. This CDR3 has 17 residues. The germline CDR1 and CDR2 sequences are LGHNA and YSLEER. CDR3 DNA sequence: TGCGCCAGCAGCCAAGAAGTCGCGGGTTGGAACACCGGGGAGCTGTTTTTT. Translation gives CASSQEVAGWNTGELFF.

In this sample, this clonotype turned up a few times. The genes are TRBV4-1 and TRBJ2-7; D not certain. Germline CDR1 reads MGHRA; CDR2 reads YSYEKL. This CDR3 has 16 amino acids. Trimming removed 0 bases at V and 0 bases at J, with 12 bases between. CDR3 residues: CASSQDPSYSSYEQYF. The CDR3 DNA sequence: TGCGCCAGCAGCCAAGATCCATCGTATAGCTCCTACGAGCAGTACTTC.

The chain is built from TRBV24-1 and TRBJ2-5; TRBD2 aligns across 9 bases. J gave up 5 bases and V 1 base, and 13 bases lay outside the gene matches. Germline CDR1 KGHDR, CDR2 SFDVKD. This CDR3 has 18 amino acids. The CDR3 DNA reads TGTGCCACCAGTGATTTAGGTAGTTTTAGCGGGAGTTTGGAGACCCAGTACTTC. Its translation: CATSDLGSFSGSLETQYF.

This clonotype showed up just a few times. The chain carries TRBV7-9 and TRBJ2-7; D might be TRBD2 (6 bases). Germline CDR1 is SEHNR and CDR2 is FQNEAQ (reference sequence). V shed 4 bases and J shed 6 bases, with 16 bases lying between them. CDR3 length: 14 residues. The CDR3 region is CASSSAGPEGEQYF. Here the CDR3 DNA reads TGTGCCAGCAGCTCCGCGGGACCCGAAGGCGAGCAGTACTTC.

The chain couples TRBV4-1 to TRBJ2-7; 13 bases match TRBD2. Germline values: CDR1 MGHRA, CDR2 YSYEKL. V trimming: 4 bases; J trimming: 2 bases; junction bases outside the gene matches: 11. This CDR3 comprises 18 residues. The CDR3 DNA is TGCGCCAGCAGCCCCGCGACTAGCGGGGGGTTTATTACCTACGAGCAGTACTTC. Protein: CASSPATSGGFITYEQYF.

This clonotype appeared once. The J gene is TRBJ2-7, the V gene TRBV11-3; D unresolved. The ends were cut back, 4 bases at V and 4 bases at J, with 17 bases in the middle. The CDR3 spans 15 residues. The germline V gene has CDR1 SGHNT and CDR2 YENEEA. The CDR3 nucleotides read TGTGCCAGCAGCTCCGACCCCCTTTCAAGATACGAGCAGTACTTC. This codes for CASSSDPLSRYEQYF.

This clonotype has just a few counts. J is TRBJ2-6 and V is TRBV2; the D is unclear. CDR1 and CDR2 (germline): SNHLY, FYNNEI. The CDR3 loop spans 16 amino acids. The germline V and J ends were trimmed by 0 bases and 0 bases, with 6 bases remaining between them. For the CDR3, the DNA is TGTGCCAGCAGTGAAGCCAGGAGCTCTGGGGCCAACGTCCTGACTTTC. This gives the protein CASSEARSSGANVLTF.

The chain uses TRBV11-3 and TRBJ2-3; D unresolved. The germline V and J ends were trimmed by 4 bases and 9 bases, with 14 bases remaining between them. The CDR3 totals 13 residues. CDR1 is SGHNT, CDR2 YENEEA, per germline. CDR3 in DNA: TGTGCCAGCAGCTACACCGCAGGAGAGACGCAGTATTTT. Protein product: CASSYTAGETQYF.

This clonotype has more than one count but fewer than ten. J is TRBJ1-1 and V is TRBV7-6; 7 bases match TRBD1. CDR1 and CDR2 from the germline V gene are SGHVS and FNYEAQ. Unmatched junction bases numbered 11, after V lost 5 bases and J lost 5 bases. The CDR3 has 15 amino acids. The CDR3 coding sequence is TGTGCCAGCAGCCGGCAATGGACAGGCGGGACTGAAGCTTTCTTT. It encodes CASSRQWTGGTEAFF.